This T cell receptor beta chain came from a study of identifying expanded T cells in peripheral blood. Study results and limitations: Differentially abundant clones: 0.95 to 1.5 between replicates, 15 to 17 at approximately 14 days, roughly 18 at four. Across healthy donors, higher total template counts meant significantly greater approximately two-week count variance.

As regards this clone: Its target is not known.

Healthy donors had no documented immune events, such as infections, while sampled. V was pared by 4 bases and J by 2 bases, with 17 bases between. The CDR3 is 16 amino acids. Germline V gene sequence: CDR1 MNHEY, CDR2 SVGAGI. Sequencing used immunoSEQ multiplex PCR; TCRdb keeps in-frame clones, though not all of them. The table includes more than 45,000 clones, over 75% detected once. This TCR was recovered from a person between 18 and 75 years old in good health. The chain is built from TRBV6-5 and TRBJ1-1; D is unresolved. Sequencing was performed on blood. DNA of the CDR3: TGTGCCAGCAGTTTCGGTGCCTTCCTCCAAAACACTGAAGCTTTCTTT. Encoded protein: CASSFGAFLQNTEAFF.